The following is a T cell receptor beta chain sequence with its context. The antigen remains unidentified. This sample was included in a study of regulatory T cells in long-lasting Graves disease. Assembly of TCR beta libraries relied on iRepertoire HTBI primers together with Arm-PCR of CDR3 regions. TCRdb re-called the multiplex PCR reads through MiXCR, storing one row per CDR3 protein. Of around 400,000 distinct CDR3 sequences detected, 12% appear once; the ten largest clones hold 18%. Indicated time point: newly diagnosed GD, antithyroid drugs for less than 3 months. From RNA extracted from PBMCs, the TCR library was made. Study-wide results and limits: Persistent cases of Graves' showed reduced TCR diversity relative to newly diagnosed patients.

Another study also made use of these data, one on T cells in Graves' hyperthyroidism and ophthalmopathy. This second report adds: Orbital computed tomography and thyroid ultrasound, together with serum TRAb and thyroxine and clinical symptoms, were used for diagnoses. Ophthalmopathy was told apart from stable hyperthyroidism by a 13 V-J model.

The sample in question was peripheral blood mononuclear cells (PBMCs), obtained at new diagnosis, from a patient treated with antithyroid drugs. The clonotype originates from a woman in her late teens or twenties with Graves disease.

The CDR3 DNA reads as TGTGCCAGCAGTTACGGTGGGAACTCCTACAATGAGCAGTTCTTC. It codes for CASSYGGNSYNEQFF. The rearrangement joins TRBV6-2 or TRBV6-3 to TRBJ2-1; D gene uncertain. The CDR3 extends over 15 amino acids. Looked up from germline, CDR1 is MNHEY and CDR2 is SVGEGT. The germline V and J ends were trimmed by 2 bases and 0 bases, with 8 bases remaining between them.